The 3 T cell receptor beta chains presented below share a single source sample, sequenced in a study of T cell responses to AZD1222 COVID-19 vaccine. Only in-frame clones appear in the TCRdb table, and some are missing; sequencing was by immunoSEQ multiplex PCR. The table shows over 45,000 clones, with 70% to 90% occurring only once. The sequences come from peripheral blood, collected on day 0 of AZD1222 vaccination. These receptors originate from an adult in good health.

This clone has a handful of counts. The CDR3 is CASSVHSNTEAFF. For the CDR3, the DNA is TGTGCCAGCAGCGTCCACTCGAACACTGAAGCTTTCTTT. The chain carries TRBV11-3 and TRBJ1-1, with unresolved D. The CDR3 runs 13 residues. Deletions cut 5 bases from V and 1 base from J, with 8 bases between. Germline V gene sequence: CDR1 SGHNT, CDR2 YENEEA.

The CDR3 DNA follows: TGTGCCAGCAGCCTCGGAGAGACCCAGTACTTC. This gives the protein CASSLGETQYF. The rearrangement joins TRBV3-1 (or the pseudogene TRBV3-2) to TRBJ2-5; D remains unclear. Trimming cost V 4 bases and J 4 bases, with 4 bases left between them. CDR1 is LGHDT and CDR2 is YNNKEL in the germline V gene (reference sequence). The CDR3 totals 11 residues.

The CDR3 loop is CASSLADYYGYTF. The CDR3 DNA sequence: TGTGCCAGCAGTTTGGCAGACTACTATGGCTACACCTTC. This chain joins TRBV6-6 and TRBJ1-2, with D uncertain. V lost 4 bases, J lost 3 bases, and 9 bases lay in between. The germline V gene has CDR1 MNHNY and CDR2 SVGAGI (reference sequence). The CDR3 is 13 residues long.